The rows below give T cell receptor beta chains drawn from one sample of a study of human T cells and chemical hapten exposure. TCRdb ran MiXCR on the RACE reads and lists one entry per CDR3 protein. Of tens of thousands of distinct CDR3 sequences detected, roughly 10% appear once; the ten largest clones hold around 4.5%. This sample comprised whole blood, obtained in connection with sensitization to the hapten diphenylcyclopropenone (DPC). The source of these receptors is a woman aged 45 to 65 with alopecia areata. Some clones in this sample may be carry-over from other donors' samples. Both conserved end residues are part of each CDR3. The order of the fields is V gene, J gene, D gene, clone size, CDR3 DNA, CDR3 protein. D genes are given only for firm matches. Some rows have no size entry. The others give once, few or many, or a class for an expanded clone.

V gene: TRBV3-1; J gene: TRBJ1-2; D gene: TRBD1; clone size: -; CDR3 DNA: TGTGCCAGCAGCCAAGTTGCGACAGGGGGAACGAGTGGCTACACCTTC; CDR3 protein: CASSQVATGGTSGYTF
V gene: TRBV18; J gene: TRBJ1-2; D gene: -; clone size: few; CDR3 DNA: TGTGCCAGCTCACCTAGCCAGGGGAGAAACTATGGCTACACCTTC; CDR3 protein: CASSPSQGRNYGYTF
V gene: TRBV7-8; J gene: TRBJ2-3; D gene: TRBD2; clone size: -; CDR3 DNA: TGTGCCAGCAGCCAGCCGGGGACTAGCGGGATCGTGAGGTATTTT; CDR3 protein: CASSQPGTSGIVRYF
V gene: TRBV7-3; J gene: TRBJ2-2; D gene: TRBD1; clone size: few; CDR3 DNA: TGTGCCAGCAGCTCAAACCGGGACAGGACCGGGGAGCTGTTTTTT; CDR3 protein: CASSSNRDRTGELFF
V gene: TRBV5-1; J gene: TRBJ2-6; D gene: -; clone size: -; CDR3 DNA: TGCGCCAGCAGCTTGGAAGGCCCCTGGGCCAACGTCCTGACTTTC; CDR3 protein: CASSLEGPWANVLTF
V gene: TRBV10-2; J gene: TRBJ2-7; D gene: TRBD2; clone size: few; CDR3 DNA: TGCGCCAGCAGTGAGTTTCTGGCGGGAGGGAACTTC; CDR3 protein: CASSEFLAGGNF
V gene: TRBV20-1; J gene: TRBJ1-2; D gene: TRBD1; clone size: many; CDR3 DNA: TGCAGTGCTAGAGACGGAACTATTCGACAGGGTAGCGGCTACACCTTC; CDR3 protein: CSARDGTIRQGSGYTF
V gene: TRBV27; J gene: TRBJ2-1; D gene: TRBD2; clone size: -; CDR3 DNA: TGTGCCAGCAGCCCGACTAGCGGAGCCTACAATGAGCAGTTCTTC; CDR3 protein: CASSPTSGAYNEQFF
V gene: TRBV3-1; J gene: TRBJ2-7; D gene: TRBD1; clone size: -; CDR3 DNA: TGTGCCAGCACATCCCGGGACAGGCTGAGTAAGCAGTACTTC; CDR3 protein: CASTSRDRLSKQYF
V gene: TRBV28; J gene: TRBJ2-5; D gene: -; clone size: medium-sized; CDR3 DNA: TGTGCCATCTTAGACAACCAAGAGACCCAGTACTTC; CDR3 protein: CAILDNQETQYF
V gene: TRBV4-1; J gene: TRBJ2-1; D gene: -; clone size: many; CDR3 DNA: TGCGCCAGCAGCCAAGATTCAGGGAGTAGCTCCTACAATGAGCAGTTCTTC; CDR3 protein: CASSQDSGSSSYNEQFF
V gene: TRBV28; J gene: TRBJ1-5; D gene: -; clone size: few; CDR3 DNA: TGTGCCAGCAGTTTATGGCAGAATAGCAATCAGCCCCAGCATTTT; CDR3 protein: CASSLWQNSNQPQHF
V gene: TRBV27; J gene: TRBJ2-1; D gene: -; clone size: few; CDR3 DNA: TGTGCCAGCACAGAAGGCTCCTACAATGAGCAGTTCTTC; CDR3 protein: CASTEGSYNEQFF
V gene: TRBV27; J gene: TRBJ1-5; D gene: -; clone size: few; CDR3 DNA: TGTGCCAGCAGTCCTCTTCACAGGGATAGCAATCAGCCCCAGCATTTT; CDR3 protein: CASSPLHRDSNQPQHF
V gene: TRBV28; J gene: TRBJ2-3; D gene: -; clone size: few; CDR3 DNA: TGTGCCAGCAGTCTCAGGGAGAGAGATACGCAGTATTTT; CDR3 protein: CASSLRERDTQYF
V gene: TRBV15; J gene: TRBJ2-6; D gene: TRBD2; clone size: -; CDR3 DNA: TGTGCCACCAGCAGAGATTATCGGGGGGATCCCTCTGGGGCCAACGTCCTGACTTTC; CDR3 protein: CATSRDYRGDPSGANVLTF
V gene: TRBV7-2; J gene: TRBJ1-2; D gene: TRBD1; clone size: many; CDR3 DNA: TGTGCCAGCAGCTTAGCGGGACAGGGTTTCGGCTACACCTTC; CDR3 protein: CASSLAGQGFGYTF
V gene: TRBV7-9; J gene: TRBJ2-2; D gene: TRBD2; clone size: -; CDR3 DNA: TGTGCCAGCAGCCTAAGTGGGGGACTAAACACCGGGGAGCTGTTTTTT; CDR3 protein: CASSLSGGLNTGELFF
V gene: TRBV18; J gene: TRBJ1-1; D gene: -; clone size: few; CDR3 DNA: TGTGCCAGCTCACCTCCCGGTGGGAAGATGAACACTGAAGCTTTCTTT; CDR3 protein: CASSPPGGKMNTEAFF
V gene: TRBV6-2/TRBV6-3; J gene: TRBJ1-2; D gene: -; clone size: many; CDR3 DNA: TGTGCCAGCAGTTACTTGCTGGGATCGAACTATGGCTACACCTTC; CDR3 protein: CASSYLLGSNYGYTF
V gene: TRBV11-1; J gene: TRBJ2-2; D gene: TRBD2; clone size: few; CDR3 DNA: TGTGCCAGCAGCATTCCCGTCGGGGCGGGAGTCAACACCGGGGAGCTGTTTTTT; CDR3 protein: CASSIPVGAGVNTGELFF
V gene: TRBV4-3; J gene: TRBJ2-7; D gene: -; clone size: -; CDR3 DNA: TGCGCCAGCAGCGCGCAAGGGAGTGAAGGGCAGTACTTC; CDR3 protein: CASSAQGSEGQYF
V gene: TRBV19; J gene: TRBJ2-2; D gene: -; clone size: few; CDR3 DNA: TGTGCCAGTAGTATACCGGGAAGGGGCGGGGAGCTGTTTTTT; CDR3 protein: CASSIPGRGGELFF